This is a list of T cell receptor beta chains from one sample in a study of shared clonotypes between healthy human individuals. Sequencing was performed with immunoSEQ multiplex PCR; in TCRdb, only in-frame clones are kept and a portion is missing. The data contain fewer than 2.5 million clones, 90% to 95% of them singletons. Sequencing was performed on naive CD4+ T cells from PBMCs. These receptors came from a man younger than 30 in good health. Some clones in this sample may be carry-over from other donors' samples. The CDR3 runs from the conserved cysteine through the conserved F or W. The order of the fields is V gene, clone size, D gene, CDR3 length, J gene, CDR3 DNA, CDR3 protein. A D gene is named only where the DNA matches it firmly. Rows may omit the clone size; those that give it use once, few, many or a size class.

>TRBV13|NA|TRBD2|18|TRBJ2-7
TGTGCCAGCAGCCCCCGGACTAGCGTTTTCGTTGGTACCCACGAGCAGTACTTC
CASSPRTSVFVGTHEQYF
>TRBV5-1|NA|TRBD1|15|TRBJ1-2
TGCGCCAGCAGCACAACCCCGACAGGGCGATTAGGCTACACCTTC
CASSTTPTGRLGYTF
>TRBV7-2|NA|NA|15|TRBJ2-4
TGTGCCAGCAGCCCTAGGGACCTAGCCAAAAACATTCAGTACTTC
CASSPRDLAKNIQYF
>TRBV18|NA|TRBD1|17|TRBJ1-1
TGTGCCAGCTCACCGACACAGGGGGTCGGGGTGGACACTGAAGCTTTCTTT
CASSPTQGVGVDTEAFF
>TRBV5-1|NA|TRBD1|14|TRBJ1-2
TGCGCCAGCAGCCAGGGGGCCTCAGGCTATGGCTACACCTTC
CASSQGASGYGYTF
>TRBV11-2|NA|NA|15|TRBJ2-6
TGTGCCAGCAGCTTCAGAGGGGCAGGGGCCAACGTCCTGACTTTC
CASSFRGAGANVLTF
>TRBV5-4|NA|NA|14|TRBJ1-2
TGTGCCAGCAGCTTGGGGGCGCCGGACTATGGCTACACCTTC
CASSLGAPDYGYTF
>TRBV5-6|NA|NA|13|TRBJ1-2
TGTGCCAGCAGTCCAGCCTCTTTCTATGGCTACACCTTC
CASSPASFYGYTF
>TRBV6-5|few|NA|13|TRBJ1-3
TGTGCCAGCACCGCGAACTCTGGAAACACCATATATTTT
CASTANSGNTIYF
>TRBV4-3|NA|NA|13|TRBJ2-1
TGCGCCAGCAGCAATAACCGGGACAATGAGCAGTTCTTC
CASSNNRDNEQFF
>TRBV15|once|TRBD1|15|TRBJ2-7
TGTGCCACCAGCAGCCTCGGCGGCAGGGGGTACGAGCAGTACTTC
CATSSLGGRGYEQYF
>TRBV29-1|NA|NA|11|TRBJ1-2
TGCAGCGTTGGGAGGGACGGAGGCTACACCTTC
CSVGRDGGYTF
>TRBV2|NA|NA|14|TRBJ2-2
TGTGCCAGCCTACGGGACGGGAACACCGGGGAGCTGTTTTTT
CASLRDGNTGELFF
>TRBV7-2|NA|NA|14|TRBJ2-2
TGTGCCAGCAGCTCGGGCCAGGGGACCGGGGAGCTGTTTTTT
CASSSGQGTGELFF
>TRBV7-9|NA|NA|14|TRBJ2-7
TGTGCCAGCAGCTTAATGGGGGGCGCGGGCGAGCAGTACTTC
CASSLMGGAGEQYF
>TRBV7-3|NA|NA|15|TRBJ2-2
TGTGCCAGCAGCTTAAATAGGAGAGGGGCCGGGGAGCTGTTTTTT
CASSLNRRGAGELFF
>TRBV25-1|NA|NA|17|TRBJ1-3
TGTGCCAGCATCCCCCCAGGTAGCCTCGGAGCTGGAAACACCATATATTTT
CASIPPGSLGAGNTIYF
>TRBV25-1|NA|NA|15|TRBJ2-5
TGTGCCAGCACAAAAGCGGTAGGGTACCAAGAGACCCAGTACTTC
CASTKAVGYQETQYF
>TRBV2|NA|NA|13|TRBJ1-1
TGTGCCAGCAGCCAAGAAATGAACACTGAAGCTTTCTTT
CASSQEMNTEAFF
>TRBV5-4|NA|TRBD1|15|TRBJ1-1
TGTGCCAGCAGGGACAGGGCCCTAATGAACACTGAAGCTTTCTTT
CASRDRALMNTEAFF
>TRBV7-2|NA|NA|12|TRBJ2-1
TGTGCCAGCAGCTTATCGGGGAATGAGCAGTTCTTC
CASSLSGNEQFF
>TRBV4-3|NA|NA|15|TRBJ2-7
TGCGCCAGCAGCCAAGAGAAAAGGGGTTTCTACGAGCAGTACTTC
CASSQEKRGFYEQYF